The T cell receptor (beta chain) under discussion was sequenced for a study of cytomegalovirus exposure and HLA in healthy donors. The CDR3 has 12 amino acids. Germline V gene lookup returns CDR1 GTSNPN and CDR2 SVGIG (reference sequence). V lost 0 bases and J 6 bases, leaving 5 bases between the germline ends. Use of 60 Vbeta and 13 Jbeta primers characterized the PCR. The table came from immunoSEQ multiplex PCR; TCRdb's copy has only in-frame clones and leaves some out. The sample lists 180,000 or so clones; over 80% were seen once. The source is a girl aged 10 to 17 in good health and CMV-seropositive. The chain joins TRBV30 to TRBJ2-2; no clear D. The sequencing input was PBMCs. The CDR3 sequence is CAWSVLSGELFF. CDR3 in DNA: TGTGCCTGGAGTGTACTGTCCGGGGAGCTGTTTTTT.